Listed below are T cell receptor beta chains from one sample, sequenced in a study of naive and memory T cell subsets. From the UMI-ligation and nested PCR reads, TCRdb called clonotypes with MiXCR, one entry per CDR3 protein. The sample yields roughly 99,000 distinct CDR3 sequences, about 11% seen once. The sample consisted of naive CD4+ T cells from blood. The receptors originated from a human donor in good health. CDR3s include the opening cysteine and the closing phenylalanine or tryptophan. Clone size is given for some rows only: seen once, a few or many times, or a class if the clone is expanded.

-	TRBV5-1	TRBJ1-6	CASSVENSPLHF
-	TRBV20-1	TRBJ1-5	CSARQAGQNSNQPQHF
few	TRBV29-1	TRBJ1-3	CSVATGKAGNTIYF
few	TRBV7-6	TRBJ2-1	CASSLAPTSGEHEQFF
few	TRBV10-2	TRBJ1-1	CASRGGQEANTEAFF
few	TRBV7-3	TRBJ2-1	CASSLDPRADYNEQFF
-	TRBV9	TRBJ1-1	CASSKNRGGTEAFF
many	TRBV12-3/TRBV12-4	TRBJ2-7	CASSLLGPLEQYF
few	TRBV9	TRBJ1-4	CASSNGGRGEKLFF
many	TRBV18	TRBJ1-6	CASSPQGVPNSPLHF
-	TRBV29-1	TRBJ2-1	CSVETPHRSGRNEQFF
few	TRBV18	TRBJ1-1	CASSQGKNTEAFF
-	TRBV6-1	TRBJ2-2	CASIPRGFTGELFF
-	TRBV20-1	TRBJ2-1	CSANPGTSGYNEQFF
-	TRBV5-1	TRBJ1-1	CASSFTGEGTEAFF
few	TRBV7-9	TRBJ2-3	CASSLYLGRSTDTQYF
-	TRBV6-6	TRBJ1-1	CASLDSGGNTEAFF
many	TRBV7-2	TRBJ1-4	CASSLVAQVYEKLFF
-	TRBV12-3/TRBV12-4	TRBJ1-3	CASSLPGRGLDF
few	TRBV27	TRBJ1-2	CASSSQRGQSYGYTF
many	TRBV4-3	TRBJ2-4	CASFEKVGQNIQYF
few	TRBV28	TRBJ2-1	CASTSDRGAKRDNEQFF
-	TRBV25-1	TRBJ2-1	CASGGAKDEQFF
few	TRBV12-3/TRBV12-4	TRBJ1-5	CASSLRANQPQHF
many	TRBV15	TRBJ2-7	CATSRERGGEKRYEQYF